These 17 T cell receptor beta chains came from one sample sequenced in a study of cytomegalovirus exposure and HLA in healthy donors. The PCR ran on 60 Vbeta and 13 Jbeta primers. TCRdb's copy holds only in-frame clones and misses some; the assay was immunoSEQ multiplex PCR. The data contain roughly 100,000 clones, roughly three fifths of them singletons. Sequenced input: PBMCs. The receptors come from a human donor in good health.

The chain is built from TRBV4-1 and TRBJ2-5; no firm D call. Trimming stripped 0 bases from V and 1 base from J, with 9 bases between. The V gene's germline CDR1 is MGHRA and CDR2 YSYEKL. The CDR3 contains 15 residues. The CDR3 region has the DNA TGCGCCAGCAGCCAAGACTTTACCAGCCAAGAGACCCAGTACTTC. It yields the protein CASSQDFTSQETQYF.

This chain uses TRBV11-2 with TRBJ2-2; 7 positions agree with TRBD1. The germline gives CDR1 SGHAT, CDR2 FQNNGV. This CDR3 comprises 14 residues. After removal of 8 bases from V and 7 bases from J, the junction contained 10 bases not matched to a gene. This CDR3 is CASETTGFSGELFF. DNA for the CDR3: TGTGCCAGCGAGACGACAGGGTTCAGCGGGGAGCTGTTTTTT.

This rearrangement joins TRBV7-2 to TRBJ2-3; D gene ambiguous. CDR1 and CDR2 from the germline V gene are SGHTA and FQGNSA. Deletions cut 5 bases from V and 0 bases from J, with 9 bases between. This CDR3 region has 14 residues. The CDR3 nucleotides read TGTGCCAGCAGCGTAACTACTAGCACAGATACGCAGTATTTT. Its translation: CASSVTTSTDTQYF.

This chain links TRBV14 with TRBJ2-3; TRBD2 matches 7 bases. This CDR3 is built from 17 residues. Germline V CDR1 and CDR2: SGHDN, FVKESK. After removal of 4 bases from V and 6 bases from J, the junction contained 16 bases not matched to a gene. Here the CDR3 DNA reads TGTGCCAGCAGCCCCAGAGGACTAGAGGCTTTAGAGGATACGCAGTATTTT. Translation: CASSPRGLEALEDTQYF.

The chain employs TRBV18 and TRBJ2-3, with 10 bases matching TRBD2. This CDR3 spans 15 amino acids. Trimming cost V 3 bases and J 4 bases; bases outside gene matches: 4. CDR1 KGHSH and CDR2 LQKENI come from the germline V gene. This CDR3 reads CASSPSGRGPDTQYF. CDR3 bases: TGTGCCAGCTCACCGAGCGGGAGGGGGCCAGATACGCAGTATTTT.

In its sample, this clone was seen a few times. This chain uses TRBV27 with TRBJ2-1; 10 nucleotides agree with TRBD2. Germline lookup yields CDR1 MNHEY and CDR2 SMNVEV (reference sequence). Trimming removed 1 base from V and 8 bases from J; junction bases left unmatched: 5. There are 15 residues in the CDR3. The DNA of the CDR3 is TGTGCCAGCAGTTTATTAGCGGGAGGAGTGGATGAGCAGTTCTTC. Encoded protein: CASSLLAGGVDEQFF.

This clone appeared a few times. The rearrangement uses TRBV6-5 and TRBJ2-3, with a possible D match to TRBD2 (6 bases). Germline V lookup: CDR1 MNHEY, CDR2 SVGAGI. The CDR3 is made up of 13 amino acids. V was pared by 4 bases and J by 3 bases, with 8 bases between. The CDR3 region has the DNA TGTGCCAGCAGTTCGGGAGAAACAGATACGCAGTATTTT. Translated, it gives CASSSGETDTQYF.

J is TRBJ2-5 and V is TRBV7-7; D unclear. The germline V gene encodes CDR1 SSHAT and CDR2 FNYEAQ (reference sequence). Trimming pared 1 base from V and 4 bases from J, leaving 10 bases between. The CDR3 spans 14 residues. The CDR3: CASSLGGRSETQYF. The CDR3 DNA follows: TGTGCCAGCAGCTTAGGTGGCAGGTCAGAGACCCAGTACTTC.

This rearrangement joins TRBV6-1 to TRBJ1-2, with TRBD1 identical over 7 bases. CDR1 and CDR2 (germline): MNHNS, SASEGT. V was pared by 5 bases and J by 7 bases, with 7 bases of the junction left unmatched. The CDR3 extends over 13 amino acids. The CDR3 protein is CASSPDRASGYTF. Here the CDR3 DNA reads TGTGCCAGCAGTCCAGACAGGGCGAGTGGCTACACCTTC.

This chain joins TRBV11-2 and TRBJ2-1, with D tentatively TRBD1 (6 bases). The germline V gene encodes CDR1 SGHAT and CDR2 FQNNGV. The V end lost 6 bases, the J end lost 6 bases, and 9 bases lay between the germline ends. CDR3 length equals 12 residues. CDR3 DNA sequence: TGTGCCAGCAGGGAACAGGGCAATGAGCAGTTCTTC. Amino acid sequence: CASREQGNEQFF.

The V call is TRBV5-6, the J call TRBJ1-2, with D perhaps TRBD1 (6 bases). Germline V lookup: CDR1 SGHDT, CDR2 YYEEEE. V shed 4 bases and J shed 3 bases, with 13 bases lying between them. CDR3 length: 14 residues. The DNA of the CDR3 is TGTGCCAGCAGCCTACAGGGTATTTACTATGGCTACACCTTC. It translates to CASSLQGIYYGYTF.

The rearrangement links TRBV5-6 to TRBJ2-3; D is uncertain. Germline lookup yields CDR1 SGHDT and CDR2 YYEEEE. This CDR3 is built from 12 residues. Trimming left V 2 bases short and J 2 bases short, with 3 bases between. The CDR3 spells CASSFHTDTQYF. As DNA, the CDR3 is TGTGCCAGCAGCTTTCACACAGATACGCAGTATTTT.

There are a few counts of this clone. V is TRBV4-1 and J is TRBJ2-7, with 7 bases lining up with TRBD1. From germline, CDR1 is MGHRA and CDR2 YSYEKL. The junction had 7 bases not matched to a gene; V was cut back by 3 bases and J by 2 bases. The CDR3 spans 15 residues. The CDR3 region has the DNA TGCGCCAGCAGCCATGATCAGACAGGGACCTACGAGCAGTACTTC. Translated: CASSHDQTGTYEQYF.

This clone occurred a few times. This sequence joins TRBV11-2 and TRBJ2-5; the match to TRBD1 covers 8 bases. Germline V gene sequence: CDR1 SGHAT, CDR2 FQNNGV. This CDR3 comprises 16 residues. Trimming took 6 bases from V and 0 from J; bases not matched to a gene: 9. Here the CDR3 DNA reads TGTGCCAGCAGGGAAAGTTCGACAGGGGACCAAGAGACCCAGTACTTC. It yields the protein CASRESSTGDQETQYF.

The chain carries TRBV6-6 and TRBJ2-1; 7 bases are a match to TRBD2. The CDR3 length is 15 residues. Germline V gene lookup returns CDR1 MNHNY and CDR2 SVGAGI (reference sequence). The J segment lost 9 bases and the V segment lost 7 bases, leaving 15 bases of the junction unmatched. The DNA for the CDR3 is TGTGCCAGCACCTATGACCGGGGGTGGGGGGGTGAGCAGTTCTTC. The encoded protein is CASTYDRGWGGEQFF.

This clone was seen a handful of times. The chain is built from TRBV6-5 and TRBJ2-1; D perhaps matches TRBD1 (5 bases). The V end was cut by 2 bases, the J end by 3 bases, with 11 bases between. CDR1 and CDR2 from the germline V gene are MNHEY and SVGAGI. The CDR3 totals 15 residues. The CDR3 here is CASSYGQGHYNEQFF. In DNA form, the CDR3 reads TGTGCCAGCAGTTACGGGCAGGGCCACTACAATGAGCAGTTCTTC.

The CDR3 nucleotides read TGTGCCAGCAGTGGCCGTTCGGACAGGGTTTATACTGAAGCTTTCTTT. It is translated as CASSGRSDRVYTEAFF. J is TRBJ1-1 and V is TRBV2; 8 nucleotides match TRBD1. CDR1 is SNHLY, CDR2 FYNNEI, per germline. The CDR3 sequence is 16 residues long. With V trimmed by 4 bases and J by 5 bases, 12 bases remained unmatched.